This TCR beta chain derives from a study of T cell repertoires in cytomegalovirus infection. Study context: HLA-C-restricted CMV epitopes, recently identified, and well-studied HLA-B-restricted ones were used by the study. TCR beta signatures that were public indicated CMV infection and matching HLA type.

For this clonotype: Its antigen is undetermined.

CDR3 size: 15 residues. V lost 2 bases, J lost 0 bases, and 10 bases lay in between. The germline gives CDR1 SGHTA, CDR2 FQGNSA. Each CDR3 protein is one row after TCRdb ran MiXCR on the reads. The sample includes tens of thousands of distinct CDR3 sequences, over 15% seen only once; the top ten take roughly two thirds. The sequencing here drew on CD8+ T cells from cultured PBMCs, taken from culture after CMV antigen stimulation. This chain joins TRBV7-2 and TRBJ1-1; D is unclear. This receptor was identified in a human donor in good health (CMV status not recorded). Some clones in this sample may be carry-over from other donors' samples. The CDR3 sequence: CASSLRSGVNTEAFF. The DNA for the CDR3 is TGTGCCAGCAGCTTAAGATCGGGTGTGAACACTGAAGCTTTCTTT.